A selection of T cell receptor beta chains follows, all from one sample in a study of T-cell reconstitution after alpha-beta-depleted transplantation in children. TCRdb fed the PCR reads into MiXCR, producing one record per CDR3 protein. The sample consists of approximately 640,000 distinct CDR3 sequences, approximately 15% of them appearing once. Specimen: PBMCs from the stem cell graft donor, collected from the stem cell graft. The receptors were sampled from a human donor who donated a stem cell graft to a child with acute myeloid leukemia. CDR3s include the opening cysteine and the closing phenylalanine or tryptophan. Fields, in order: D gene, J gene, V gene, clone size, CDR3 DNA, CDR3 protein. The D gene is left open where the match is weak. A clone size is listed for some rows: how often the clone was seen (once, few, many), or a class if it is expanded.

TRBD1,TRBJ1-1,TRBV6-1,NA,TGTGCCAGCACCGTCCTTCAGGGGGCCGGGACTGAAGCTTTCTTT,CASTVLQGAGTEAFF
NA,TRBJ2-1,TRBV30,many,TGTGCCTGGAGTCATACTCACTACCGGGACAATGAGCAGTTCTTC,CAWSHTHYRDNEQFF
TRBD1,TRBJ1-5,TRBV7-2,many,TGTGCCAGCAGCTTAGGGACAGGGCTCGGTAGGCAGCCCCAGCATTTT,CASSLGTGLGRQPQHF
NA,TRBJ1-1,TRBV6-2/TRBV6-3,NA,TGTGCCAGCAGTTATTTTGCCAACACTGAAGCTTTCTTT,CASSYFANTEAFF
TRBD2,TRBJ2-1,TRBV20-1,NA,TGCAGTGCTAGCCCCTCGAGAGTAGCGGGGAGTGGTTACAATGAGCAGTTCTTC,CSASPSRVAGSGYNEQFF
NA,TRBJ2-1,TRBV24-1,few,TGTGCCACCAGTGATTACAGGAAAAGGATAGATGAGCAGTTCTTC,CATSDYRKRIDEQFF
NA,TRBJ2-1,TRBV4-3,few,TGCGCCAGCAGCCAAGATCGGGCCGGCTACAATGAGCAGTTCTTC,CASSQDRAGYNEQFF
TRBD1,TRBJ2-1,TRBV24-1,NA,TGTGCCACCAGTGAAAGGACAGGGAGCTCCTACAATGAGCAGTTCTTC,CATSERTGSSYNEQFF
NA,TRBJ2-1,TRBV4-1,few,TGCGCCAGCAGCATCCAGGGGAGTGAGCAGTTCTTC,CASSIQGSEQFF
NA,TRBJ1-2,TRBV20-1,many,TGCAGTGCTAGCGGAACAGGATTCGGGTATGGCTACACCTTC,CSASGTGFGYGYTF
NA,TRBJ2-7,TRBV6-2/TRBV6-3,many,TGTGCCAGCAGCCGAAACTACGAGCAGTACTTC,CASSRNYEQYF
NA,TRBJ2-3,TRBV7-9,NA,TGTGCCAGCAGCTTCTCGGGGATTAACACAGATACGCAGTATTTT,CASSFSGINTDTQYF
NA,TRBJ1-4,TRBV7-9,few,TGTGCCAGCACCCCCGGGGGCGGTGAAAAACTGTTTTTT,CASTPGGGEKLFF
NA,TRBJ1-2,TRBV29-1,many,TGCAGCGTTGAGGGAACAGGGTGGGACTATGGCTACACCTTC,CSVEGTGWDYGYTF
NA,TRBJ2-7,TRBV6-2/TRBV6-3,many,TGTGCCAGCAGTCACAGCTTAACCTACGAGCAGTACTTC,CASSHSLTYEQYF
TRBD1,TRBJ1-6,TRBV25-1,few,TGTGCCAGCAGTGAGAGACAGGGGGATAATTCACCCCTCCACTTT,CASSERQGDNSPLHF
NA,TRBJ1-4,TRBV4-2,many,TGTGCCAGCAGCCAAGTACAGGGAGGGACTAATGAAAAACTGTTTTTT,CASSQVQGGTNEKLFF
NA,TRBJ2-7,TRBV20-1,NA,TGCAGTGCTCCCGGGCAGGGGAGCTACTACGAGCAGTACTTC,CSAPGQGSYYEQYF
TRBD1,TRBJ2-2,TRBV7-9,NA,TGTGCCAGCAGCTTATCCCAGGGGGCCGTGGAGCTGTTTTTT,CASSLSQGAVELFF
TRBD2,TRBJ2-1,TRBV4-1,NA,TGCGCCAGCAGCCAAGAGGGAGGGAGCAATGAGCAGTTCTTC,CASSQEGGSNEQFF
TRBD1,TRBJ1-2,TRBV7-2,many,TGTGCCAGCAGCCCTAGCATGGACAGGGGGACGGGAGGCTACACCTTC,CASSPSMDRGTGGYTF